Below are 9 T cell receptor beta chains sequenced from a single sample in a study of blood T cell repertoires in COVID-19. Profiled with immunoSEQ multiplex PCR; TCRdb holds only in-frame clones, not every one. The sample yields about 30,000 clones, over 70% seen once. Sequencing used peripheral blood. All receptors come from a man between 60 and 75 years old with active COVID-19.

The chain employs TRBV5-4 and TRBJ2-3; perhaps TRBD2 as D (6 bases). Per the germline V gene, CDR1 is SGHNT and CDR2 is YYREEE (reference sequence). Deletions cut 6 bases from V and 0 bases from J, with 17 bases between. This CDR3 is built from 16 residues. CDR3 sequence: CASTWRAGISTDTQYF. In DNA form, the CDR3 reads TGTGCCAGCACCTGGAGGGCGGGAATAAGCACAGATACGCAGTATTTT.

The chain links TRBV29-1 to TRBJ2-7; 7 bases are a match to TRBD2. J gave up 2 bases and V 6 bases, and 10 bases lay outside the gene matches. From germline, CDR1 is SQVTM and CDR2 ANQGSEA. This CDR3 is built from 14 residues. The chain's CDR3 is CSVAPPGRAYEQYF. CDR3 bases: TGCAGCGTCGCTCCCCCAGGGAGGGCCTACGAGCAGTACTTC.

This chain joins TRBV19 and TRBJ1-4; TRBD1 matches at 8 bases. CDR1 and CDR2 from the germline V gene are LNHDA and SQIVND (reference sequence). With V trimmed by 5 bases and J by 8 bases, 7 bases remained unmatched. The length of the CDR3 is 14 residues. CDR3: CASSPQGGEEKLFF. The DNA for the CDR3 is TGTGCCAGTAGTCCACAGGGGGGAGAGGAAAAACTGTTTTTT.

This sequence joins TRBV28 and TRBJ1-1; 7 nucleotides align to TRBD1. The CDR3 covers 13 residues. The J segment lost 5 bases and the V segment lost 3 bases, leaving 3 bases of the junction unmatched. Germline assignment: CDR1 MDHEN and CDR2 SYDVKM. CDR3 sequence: CASSLRQGTEAFF. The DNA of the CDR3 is TGTGCCAGCAGTTTGCGACAGGGTACTGAAGCTTTCTTT. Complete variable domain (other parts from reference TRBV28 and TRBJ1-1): DVKVTQSSRYLVKRTGEKVFLECVQDMDHENMFWYRQDPGLGLRLIYFSYDVKMKEKGDIPEGYSVSREKKERFSLILESASTNQTSMYLCASSLRQGTEAFFGQGTRLTVV.

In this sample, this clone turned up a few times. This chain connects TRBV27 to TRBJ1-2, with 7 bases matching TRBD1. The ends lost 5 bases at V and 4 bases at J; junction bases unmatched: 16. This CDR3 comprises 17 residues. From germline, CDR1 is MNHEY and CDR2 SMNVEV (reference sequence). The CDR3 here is CASSGGGLTGDGYGYTF. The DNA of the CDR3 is TGTGCCAGCAGTGGTGGTGGTCTTACAGGGGACGGCTATGGCTACACCTTC.

The CDR3 DNA reads TGTGCCAGCAGTGAGTCATCTGGGGCCAACGTCCTGACTTTC. Its protein is CASSESSGANVLTF. The genes are TRBV2 and TRBJ2-6; D unclear. V lost 3 bases to trimming and J lost 1 base, with 4 bases between them. This CDR3 contains 14 residues. Germline assignment: CDR1 SNHLY and CDR2 FYNNEI. The complete variable domain, with remaining parts taken from reference TRBV2 and TRBJ2-6, reads EPEVTQTPSHQVTQMGQEVILRCVPISNHLYFYWYRQILGQKVEFLVSFYNNEISEKSEIFDDQFSVERPDGSNFTLKIRSTKLEDSAMYFCASSESSGANVLTFGAGSRLTVL.

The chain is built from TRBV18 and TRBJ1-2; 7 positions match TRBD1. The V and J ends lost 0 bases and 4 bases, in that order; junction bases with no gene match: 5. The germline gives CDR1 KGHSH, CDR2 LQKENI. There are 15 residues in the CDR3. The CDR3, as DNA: TGTGCCAGCTCACCACCACGAGGGGGCGGCTATGGCTACACCTTC. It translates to CASSPPRGGGYGYTF.

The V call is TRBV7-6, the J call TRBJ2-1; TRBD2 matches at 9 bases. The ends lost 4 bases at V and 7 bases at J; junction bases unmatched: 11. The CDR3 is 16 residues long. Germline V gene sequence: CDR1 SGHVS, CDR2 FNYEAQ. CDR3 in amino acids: CASSSRGTSGWNEQFF. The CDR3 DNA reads TGTGCCAGCAGCTCCCGGGGAACTAGCGGGTGGAATGAGCAGTTCTTC.

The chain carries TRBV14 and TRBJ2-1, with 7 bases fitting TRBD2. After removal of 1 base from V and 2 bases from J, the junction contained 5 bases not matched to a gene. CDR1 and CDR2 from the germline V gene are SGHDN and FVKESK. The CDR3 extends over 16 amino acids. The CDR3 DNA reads TGTGCCAGCAGCCAAGCTGGGGCGGGAGCCTACAATGAGCAGTTCTTC. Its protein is CASSQAGAGAYNEQFF.